A selection of T cell receptor beta chains follows, all from one sample in a study of blood T cell repertoires in COVID-19. Produced via immunoSEQ multiplex PCR; TCRdb's table is partial and in-frame only. The sample includes under 200,000 clones, roughly 80% of them seen just once. Sequenced sample: peripheral blood. All receptors come from a woman aged 55-75 years with COVID-19, enrolled during active disease. Both conserved end residues are part of each CDR3. A D gene is named only where the DNA matches it firmly. The size entry is marked missing in some rows and otherwise reads once, few, many or a size class.

V: TRBV3-1/TRBV3-2; size: few; length: 16; D: -; J: TRBJ1-1; DNA: TGTGCCAGCAGCCCGTTTGTCGGGGGGATGAACACTGAAGCTTTCTTT; CDR3: CASSPFVGGMNTEAFF
V: TRBV7-2; size: -; length: 15; D: TRBD1; J: TRBJ1-4; DNA: TGTGCCAGCAGCCTCCAGGGGGCAACTAATGAAAAACTGTTTTTT; CDR3: CASSLQGATNEKLFF
V: TRBV15; size: -; length: 16; D: TRBD1; J: TRBJ2-5; DNA: TGTGCCACCAGCAGAGGGGGACGACAGGGGAAAGAGACCCAGTACTTC; CDR3: CATSRGGRQGKETQYF
V: TRBV5-1; size: -; length: 17; D: TRBD2; J: TRBJ2-5; DNA: TGCGCCAGCAGCCCGGGACTAGCGGGAGTTAAAGGGGAGACCCAGTACTTC; CDR3: CASSPGLAGVKGETQYF
V: TRBV4-1; size: once; length: 18; D: TRBD1; J: TRBJ2-2; DNA: TGCGCCAGCAGCCAAGAGTGGCTACAGGGGAGGAACACCGGGGAGCTGTTTTTT; CDR3: CASSQEWLQGRNTGELFF
V: TRBV18; size: few; length: 13; D: TRBD1; J: TRBJ2-1; DNA: TGTGCCAGCTCACTCGGACAGGGAGATGAGCAGTTCTTC; CDR3: CASSLGQGDEQFF
V: TRBV28; size: -; length: 14; D: TRBD1; J: TRBJ1-2; DNA: TGTGCCAGCAGTCCCGCGGACAGGGCGGGTGGCTACACCTTC; CDR3: CASSPADRAGGYTF
V: TRBV28; size: -; length: 15; D: TRBD1; J: TRBJ1-5; DNA: TGTGCCAGCAGCTTCGGACAGGGACTCAATCAGCCCCAGCATTTT; CDR3: CASSFGQGLNQPQHF
V: TRBV2; size: many; length: 15; D: -; J: TRBJ2-5; DNA: TGTGCCAGCAGTGAAGGCGGGGGCCGCCAAGAGACCCAGTACTTC; CDR3: CASSEGGGRQETQYF
V: TRBV19; size: few; length: 14; D: TRBD1; J: TRBJ1-4; DNA: TGTGCCAGTAGTACGGGACAGGGGAATGAAAAACTGTTTTTT; CDR3: CASSTGQGNEKLFF
V: TRBV4-3; size: -; length: 17; D: TRBD2; J: TRBJ2-1; DNA: TGCGCCAGCAGCCAAGATTGGGGGCTAGCGGGTAGAAATGAGCAGTTCTTC; CDR3: CASSQDWGLAGRNEQFF